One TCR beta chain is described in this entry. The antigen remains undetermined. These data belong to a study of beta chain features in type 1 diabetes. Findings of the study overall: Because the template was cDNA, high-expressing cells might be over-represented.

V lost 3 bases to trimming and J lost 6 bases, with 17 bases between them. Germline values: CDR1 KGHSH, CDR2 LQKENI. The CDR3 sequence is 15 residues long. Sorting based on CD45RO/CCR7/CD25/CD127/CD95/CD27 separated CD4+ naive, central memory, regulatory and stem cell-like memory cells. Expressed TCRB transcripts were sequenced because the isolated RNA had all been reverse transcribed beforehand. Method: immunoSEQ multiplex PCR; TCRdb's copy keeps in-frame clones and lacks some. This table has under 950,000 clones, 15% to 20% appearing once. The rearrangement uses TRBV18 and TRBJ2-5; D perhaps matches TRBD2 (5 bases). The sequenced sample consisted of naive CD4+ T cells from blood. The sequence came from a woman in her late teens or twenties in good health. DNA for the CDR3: TGTGCCAGCTCACCGAATGAGGGAACGAGCAAGACCCAGTACTTC. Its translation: CASSPNEGTSKTQYF.